This record covers a single TCR beta chain. The target of this receptor is not known. No per-base quality is available; no much larger clone lies one base away. The germline V gene sets CDR1 to LGHNA and CDR2 to YNFKEQ. Relative to germline, V is 0 bases shorter and J is 5 bases shorter, with 10 bases between their ends. The CDR3 runs 14 amino acids, cysteine and phenylalanine included. The sequence is cut down to CDR3 DNA, 42 bases in frame from base 1. The data derive from a study of T cell responses to AZD1222 COVID-19 vaccine listed by TCRdb under 2021. Turning to the overall study: A total of approximately 240 trial participants underwent TCR sequencing, of whom 207 received two doses of AZD1222 and some 25 received two doses of the MenACWY control vaccine. Trial participants were enrolled into age subgroups of 18-55, 56-69 and 70-plus years, which contained approximately 150, 30 and 60 TCR-sequenced participants, respectively. Study-wide conclusions, independent of this receptor: Most participants were white British and females outnumbered males, and the authors suggested that clonal diversity may have been underestimated. Reportedly, close to half of the unique spike-specific TCRs recognized epitopes lying outside the regions that are mutated in the B.1.351 and B.1.1.7 variants. Because no samples from the day 14 peak response were available, repertoires could be characterized only after the peak T cell response. A significant rise in spike-specific TCR breadth and depth was observed after two AZD1222 doses relative to day 0 and relative to MenACWY recipients. Conclusions about previously exposed vaccinees are limited because only a handful of AZD1222 recipients were SARS-CoV-2 seropositive at baseline. In the small 56-69-year group, the increase in depth fell short of significance, most likely because of low power. Vaccine-associated CD4 TCRs spanned the whole spike protein, with dominant responses in regions 160-218 and 743-854.

The sample's time point label is to be understood as: about 28 days (+/-7) after the second vaccine dose. AZD1222 recipients with second doses at about 4 weeks or about 12 weeks were pooled, because spike-specific TCR depth and breadth did not differ between schedules. Samples from vaccinated people were obtained from the UK trials COV001 and COV002, which included a single-blind randomized controlled phase 2/3 trial of AZD1222 (ChAdOx1 nCoV-19) in healthy adults. Trial participant PBMC samples were collected at day 0 and day 28 after the second dose for TCRbeta chain sequencing. The CDR3 regions of human TCRbeta chains were subjected to immunosequencing. From the authors' description of their analysis: Repertoire TCRs were matched against a reference library of SARS-CoV-2-specific TCRs generated with the MIRA antigen-specificity platform. Breadth was defined as the fraction of unique TCRs that were SARS-CoV-2-associated. Depth was defined as the fraction of total T cells that were SARS-CoV-2-associated. Using the MIRA data, each spike-specific TCR was assigned both to the spike region to which the TCR was reactive and to a CD4 or CD8 class. Log10-transformed breadth and depth values were compared by one-way ANOVA with Sidak's multiple comparisons tests. The table comes from immuneACCESS by way of TCRdb, which keeps in-frame sequences with V and J called. Part of the clones is missing from these tables; in studies checked, under half for an unresolved V gene and the rest for unknown reasons. The V and J calls and the clone size are those of that table, but D and trimming were determined from the DNA. Recorded for this sample are approximately 150,000 clones; roughly nine tenths of them occurred a single time. Over 1% of the sample is taken by the ten largest.

This receptor was identified in an adult who received the AZD1222 COVID-19 vaccine. The input for sequencing was peripheral blood, taken 28 days after the second AZD1222 dose. The chain is assembled from TRBV4-2 and TRBJ2-5; the D gene is possibly TRBD1, with 8 bases matching. CDR3 sequence: CASSQEQGGETQYF. The base sequence is TGTGCCAGCAGCCAAGAACAGGGGGGGGAGACCCAGTACTTC.